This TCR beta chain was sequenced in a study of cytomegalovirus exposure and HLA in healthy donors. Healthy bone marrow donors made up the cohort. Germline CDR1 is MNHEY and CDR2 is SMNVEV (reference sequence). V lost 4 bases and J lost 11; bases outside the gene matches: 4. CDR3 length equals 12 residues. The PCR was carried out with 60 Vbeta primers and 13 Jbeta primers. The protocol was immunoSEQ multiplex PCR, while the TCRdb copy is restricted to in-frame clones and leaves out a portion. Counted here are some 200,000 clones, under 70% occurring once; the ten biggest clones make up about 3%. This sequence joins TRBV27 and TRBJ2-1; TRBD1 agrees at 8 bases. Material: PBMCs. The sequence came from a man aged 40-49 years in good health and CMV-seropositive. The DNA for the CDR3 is TGTGCCAGCAGTTCCACAGGGGGACAGCAGTTCTTC. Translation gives CASSSTGGQQFF.